The 20 T cell receptor beta chains listed next were all sequenced from one sample in a study of OX40 agonist ivuxolimab in advanced cancers. TCRdb's table, derived via immunoSEQ multiplex PCR, lists solely in-frame clones and lacks some. This table has about 18,000 clones, around two thirds appearing once. The sequencing here drew on CD4+ or CD8+ T cells sorted from blood, taken in a trial of the OX40 agonist ivuxolimab. The receptors here all came from an adult with an advanced solid tumor such as melanoma, head and neck, liver or kidney cancer.

V and J are TRBV14 and TRBJ1-1, with D unresolved. This CDR3 spans 15 amino acids. The germline gives CDR1 SGHDN, CDR2 FVKESK. V gave up 3 bases and J gave up 3 bases, with 14 bases separating them. The CDR3 loop reads CASSQNTLRDTEAFF. CDR3 in DNA: TGTGCCAGCAGCCAGAACACCCTCCGGGACACTGAAGCTTTCTTT. The entire variable domain, with the rest obtained from reference TRBV14 and TRBJ1-1, is as follows: EAGVTQFPSHSVIEKGQTVTLRCDPISGHDNLYWYRRVMGKEIKFLLHFVKESKQDESGMPNNRFLAERTGGTYSTLKVQPAELEDSGVYFCASSQNTLRDTEAFFGQGTRLTVV.

V gene TRBV19 combines with J gene TRBJ2-1; 13 bases map to TRBD2. Germline assignment: CDR1 LNHDA and CDR2 SQIVND (reference sequence). The CDR3 sequence is 15 residues long. Germline trimming cut 5 bases from V and 6 bases from J; bases unmatched to any gene: 4. In DNA, the CDR3 is TGTGCCAGTAGTTTCGGACTAGCGGGAGTCAATGAGCAGTTCTTC. Its protein is CASSFGLAGVNEQFF.

This clone has just a few counts. This CDR3 reads CASSYGADPSYEQYF. CDR3 DNA: TGTGCCAGCAGCTACGGGGCCGATCCTTCCTACGAGCAGTACTTC. The rearrangement joins TRBV11-3 to TRBJ2-7; D is perhaps TRBD1 or TRBD2 (5 bases each). Germline CDR1 SGHNT, CDR2 YENEEA. The V gene lost 4 bases and the J gene lost 1 base, with 14 bases spanning the gap. The CDR3 covers 15 residues.

This rearrangement joins TRBV6-5 to TRBJ2-5; a possible D gene is TRBD1 (5 bases). Germline values: CDR1 MNHEY, CDR2 SVGAGI. The ends were cut back, 2 bases at V and 0 bases at J, with 10 bases in the middle. The CDR3 covers 15 residues. The CDR3 DNA follows: TGTGCCAGCAGTTACCGGGCAGGGTACCAAGAGACCCAGTACTTC. It translates to CASSYRAGYQETQYF.

The chain uses TRBV6-5 and TRBJ1-1; tentatively, D is TRBD1 (6 bases). The CDR3 runs 15 residues. In germline, CDR1 is MNHEY, CDR2 SVGAGI. V was shortened by 5 bases and J by 3 bases, with 16 bases between the two germline ends. The CDR3, as DNA: TGTGCCAGCAGTATCCGGCCAAGGGGGGACACTGAAGCTTTCTTT. Protein: CASSIRPRGDTEAFF.

There are a few counts of this clone. Other DNA sequences from this sample encode an identical CDR3 as well. The rearrangement links TRBV7-6 to TRBJ2-1; 12 positions match TRBD2. CDR1 SGHVS and CDR2 FNYEAQ come from the germline V gene. Germline trimming cut 5 bases from V and 0 bases from J; bases unmatched to any gene: 5. The CDR3 is 17 amino acids. CDR3 region: CASSLGTSGYSYNEQFF. The CDR3 DNA reads as TGTGCCAGCAGCCTCGGGACTAGCGGGTACTCCTACAATGAGCAGTTCTTC.

This clone was detected only once. This sequence joins TRBV14 and TRBJ2-1; 7 bases are a match to TRBD1. J gave up 7 bases and V 3 bases, and 3 bases lay outside the gene matches. This CDR3 region has 13 residues. Per germline, CDR1 SGHDN and CDR2 FVKESK. The CDR3 here is CASSQPRGNEQFF. CDR3 coding DNA: TGTGCCAGCAGCCAGCCCAGGGGGAATGAGCAGTTCTTC. The variable domain in full, completed from reference TRBV14 and TRBJ2-1, reads EAGVTQFPSHSVIEKGQTVTLRCDPISGHDNLYWYRRVMGKEIKFLLHFVKESKQDESGMPNNRFLAERTGGTYSTLKVQPAELEDSGVYFCASSQPRGNEQFFGPGTRLTVL.

CDR3 region: CASSLATGTGAYEQYF. Here the CDR3 DNA reads TGTGCCAGCAGCTTAGCAACCGGGACAGGGGCCTACGAGCAGTACTTC. The chain is built from TRBV7-9 and TRBJ2-7; TRBD1 matches 10 bases. V lost 0 bases to trimming and J lost 2 bases; unmatched junction nucleotides: 4. The CDR3 runs 16 residues. Germline loops: CDR1 SEHNR, CDR2 FQNEAQ (reference sequence).

This chain uses TRBV15 with TRBJ2-2; possibly TRBD2 for D (7 bases). Germline-derived CDR1 and CDR2 are LNHNV and YYDKDF (reference sequence). The CDR3 length is 15 residues. V was cut by 0 bases and J by 4 bases, with 9 bases left in between. The DNA for the CDR3 is TGTGCCACCAGCAGAGATCGGGGGGCCACCGGGGAGCTGTTTTTT. It codes for CATSRDRGATGELFF.

The rearrangement links TRBV6-6 to TRBJ2-3, with a weak D call TRBD1 (5 bases). Germline V CDR1 and CDR2: MNHNY, SVGAGI (reference sequence). With 5 bases removed from V and 1 base from J, the gap between germline ends came to 7 bases. The CDR3 spans 13 residues. This CDR3 reads CASSLRGTDTQYF. In nucleotides, the CDR3 is TGTGCCAGCAGTCTCAGGGGCACAGATACGCAGTATTTT.

The sample holds a few counts of this clone. This chain uses TRBV27 with TRBJ2-2, with 10 nucleotides matching TRBD2. There are 20 residues in the CDR3. V lost 1 base to trimming and J lost 2 bases; unmatched junction nucleotides: 13. Germline V gene lookup returns CDR1 MNHEY and CDR2 SMNVEV (reference sequence). For the CDR3, the DNA is TGTGCCAGCAGTTTATACCCCGGACTAGCGGACGACCGAAACACCGGGGAGCTGTTTTTT. This gives the protein CASSLYPGLADDRNTGELFF.

This clone was seen only a few times. The rearrangement joins TRBV5-6 to TRBJ2-7, with D unresolved. This CDR3 has 12 amino acids. Trimming pared 0 bases from V and 7 bases from J, leaving 8 bases between. Per germline, CDR1 SGHDT and CDR2 YYEEEE. The chain's CDR3 is CASSLGGGEQYF. CDR3 coding DNA: TGTGCCAGCAGCTTGGGAGGTGGGGAGCAGTACTTC.

V and J are TRBV23-1 and TRBJ2-1; 8 bases match TRBD1. TRBV23-1 is an ORF for which the function is uncertain. Unmatched junction bases numbered 4, after V lost 11 bases and J lost 1 base. The CDR3 is 13 residues long. The CDR3 DNA is TGCGCCTCGGACAGGGTTTCCTACAATGAGCAGTTCTTC. Translation gives CASDRVSYNEQFF.

This clone was recorded only once. V is TRBV6-5 and J is TRBJ2-1, with no clear D. This CDR3 spans 14 amino acids. Trimming removed 5 bases from V and 1 base from J, with 9 bases in between. The germline CDR1 and CDR2 sequences are MNHEY and SVGAGI. For the CDR3, the DNA is TGTGCCAGCAGTCGCAGAGAATCCTACAATGAGCAGTTCTTC. This translates into CASSRRESYNEQFF.

V and J are TRBV25-1 and TRBJ2-7, with D unresolved. Trimming cost V 8 bases and J 0 bases, with 5 bases left between them. From germline, CDR1 is MGHDK and CDR2 SYGVNS. The CDR3 spans 11 residues. CDR3 DNA sequence: TGTGCCAGCTCACTCTCCTACGAGCAGTACTTC. This gives the protein CASSLSYEQYF.

The CDR3 DNA is TGTGCCAGCACCTCGGGGGGAAAAATCTATCAGCCCCAGCATTTT. Translating gives CASTSGGKIYQPQHF. The V and J genes are TRBV27 and TRBJ1-5; tentatively, D is TRBD1 (5 bases). Looked up from germline, CDR1 is MNHEY and CDR2 is SMNVEV (reference sequence). Between the trimmed V and J ends, which lost 7 bases and 5 bases, there was a span of 18 bases. CDR3 length equals 15 residues.

The genes are TRBV5-1 and TRBJ2-7, with 11 positions matching TRBD1. Unmatched junction bases numbered 3, after V lost 0 bases and J lost 4 bases. Germline V gene sequence: CDR1 SGHRS, CDR2 YFSETQ. This CDR3 contains 15 residues. The CDR3 DNA sequence: TGCGCCAGCAGCTTGGGGACAGGGGGCCTATACGAGCAGTACTTC. This gives the protein CASSLGTGGLYEQYF.

The rearrangement links TRBV5-6 to TRBJ2-1; TRBD2 matches at 11 bases. This CDR3 is built from 17 residues. V was clipped by 1 base and J by 4 bases; unmatched bases: 7. CDR1 SGHDT and CDR2 YYEEEE come from the germline V gene. CDR3 loop: CASSLLQGLADYNEQFF. The CDR3 region has the DNA TGTGCCAGCAGCTTGCTCCAGGGACTAGCGGATTACAATGAGCAGTTCTTC.

V is TRBV6-5 and J is TRBJ2-1; either TRBD1 or TRBD2 may fit D (6 bases each). The CDR3 loop spans 14 amino acids. Per germline, CDR1 MNHEY and CDR2 SVGAGI. V was cut by 8 bases and J by 3 bases, with 14 bases left in between. CDR3 sequence reads: CASSDGGGYNEQFF. The CDR3 DNA sequence: TGTGCCAGCTCAGATGGAGGGGGCTACAATGAGCAGTTCTTC.

This clone has a handful of counts. The V call is TRBV25-1, the J call TRBJ1-4; tentative D call: TRBD1 (6 bases). V was shortened by 3 bases and J by 7 bases, with 12 bases between the two germline ends. The CDR3 contains 14 residues. Germline V gene sequence: CDR1 MGHDK, CDR2 SYGVNS. The CDR3 bases are TGTGCCAGCAGTGAGGTAGGGGGTAGTGAAAAACTGTTTTTT. Translating gives CASSEVGGSEKLFF.